Below are 3 T cell receptor beta chains sequenced from a single sample in a study of blood T cell repertoires in COVID-19. Libraries were prepared by immunoSEQ multiplex PCR; TCRdb keeps only in-frame clonotypes and omits some of them. This table holds fewer than 250,000 clones, under 80% found once. The sequencing input was peripheral blood. The origin of the receptors is a woman aged 50 to 60 with acute or convalescent COVID-19.

The chain employs TRBV7-8 and TRBJ2-7, with 7 nucleotides matching TRBD1. Trimming cost V 5 bases and J 2 bases; bases outside gene matches: 6. This CDR3 comprises 14 residues. The germline gives CDR1 SGHVS, CDR2 FQNEAQ. The CDR3 loop is CASSLNRGAYEQYF. CDR3 sequence (DNA): TGTGCCAGCAGCCTCAACAGGGGCGCCTACGAGCAGTACTTC.

V is TRBV25-1 and J is TRBJ1-5, with 8 bases matching TRBD1. From germline, CDR1 is MGHDK and CDR2 SYGVNS. The length of the CDR3 is 14 residues. J gave up 6 bases and V 5 bases, and 6 bases lay outside the gene matches. CDR3 coding DNA: TGTGCCAGCAGTTCGCCAGGGGGCGGTCAGCCCCAGCATTTT. Residues: CASSSPGGGQPQHF.

The chain carries TRBV6-1 and TRBJ1-2, with 12 bases lining up with TRBD1. This CDR3 spans 16 amino acids. Trimming at V came to 2 bases and at J to 4 bases, leaving 5 bases not matched to a gene. From germline, CDR1 is MNHNS and CDR2 SASEGT. The CDR3 loop is CASSEWDRGPSYGYTF. CDR3 in DNA: TGTGCCAGCAGTGAATGGGACAGGGGGCCTAGCTATGGCTACACCTTC.